Sequencing of this T cell receptor (beta chain) was carried out in a study of blood T cell repertoires in COVID-19 (dated by TCRdb to the early 2020s). With respect to the entire study: Samples covering the acute and convalescent phases of COVID-19 were provided by collaborators in the United States, Italy and Spain. Samples came from the ongoing ImmuneRACE study (first 160 participants) plus 1,254 subjects from 6 global collaborators. The prospective study material was composed of cDNA or gDNA derived from T cells, B-cell-depleted T cells, or PBMCs. The sample metadata nearly always contained a de-identified subject ID, COVID-19 status, age in years and sex. HLA class I and class II types, where available, came from metadata supplied by the sample provider rather than from assay-based typing. The dataset comprised deeply sampled blood TCRbeta repertoires from subjects exposed to, actively infected with, or recovered from COVID-19. The repertoires were released in a freely available public database intended as a resource for research on the immune response to SARS-CoV-2. What the work shows at the level of the full study, not this receptor alone: The quantity of clinical and demographic metadata differed by source and by participant and was supplied without curation.

About this clone itself: Its antigen remains undetermined. Base-call qualities are not available, and no considerably larger clone is one nucleotide away.

A distance of 11 bases separates the germline ends of V and J, which lose 1 base and 7 bases respectively. The cysteine opens and the phenylalanine closes a CDR3 of 14 amino acids. The DNA shown is the 42-base CDR3, in frame from base 1. The germline V gene sets CDR1 to MGHRA and CDR2 to YSYEKL. TCRbeta CDR3 regions were amplified from genomic DNA using the immunoSEQ Assay, a bias-controlled multiplex PCR. The study's processing was this. Within the assay, amplification of reference gene primers was used to estimate how many nucleated cells each sample contained. To quantify the absolute abundance of each unique TCRbeta CDR3 rearrangement, sequence reads were collapsed and filtered. Productive Simpson clonality was computed per sample as the square root of Simpson's diversity index over productive rearrangements. TCRdb took over this immuneACCESS table, retaining in-frame rearrangements with V and J assigned. Such tables are incomplete; in checked studies, under half of the missing clones stem from an unresolved V gene, and the remainder is unexplained. V and J calls and clone size follow that table, whereas D and trimming were derived from the DNA. The sample table records fewer than 200,000 clones; 80% to 90% of these occur just once. Jointly, the top ten make up 12% of the sample.

In Seattle, one collaborating source enrolled patients while the infection was active and tracked those patients longitudinally over the course of disease. Each collaborating institution followed its own protocols to collect whole blood in K2EDTA tubes. Collaborator samples were shipped for TCRbeta analysis as frozen whole blood, isolated PBMCs, or DNA extracted from either sample type. Material: peripheral blood. The chain is assembled from TRBV4-1 and TRBJ1-5, with TRBD1 perhaps the D gene, on 5 matching bases. The TCR sequence derives from a woman aged 65 to 85 with COVID-19, enrolled during active disease. The CDR3 sequence is CASSQGWDLQPQHF. Read as DNA, the sequence is TGCGCCAGCAGCCAAGGGTGGGACTTACAGCCCCAGCATTTT.